The subject of this entry is one T cell receptor (beta chain). Antigen unknown. The repertoire was sequenced with immunoSEQ multiplex PCR; TCRdb's copy has only in-frame clones and lacks some. The data show 300,000 to 400,000 clones, 85% to 95% seen once. Time point specified: blood from clinic visit 5 months post-surgery; TSC patient then seizure free. Sequencing was limited to surgery cases with top T cell transcript signatures in brain tissue. Patients received at least one anti-epileptic drug before surgery. The sample is drawn from a study of brain T cells in children with intractable seizures. V lost 6 bases and J lost 10, with 7 bases in between. The CDR3 spans 10 residues. Germline CDR1 MNHEY, CDR2 SVGAGI. Study-level results: HCMV serostatus was not known, and viral specificity came from CDR3 similarity only.

The source was peripheral blood, collected more than 4 months after surgery. The TCR sequence derives from a boy under three years old with tuberous sclerosis and intractable seizures. This sequence joins TRBV6-5 and TRBJ1-5; D gene ambiguous. CDR3 in DNA: TGTGCCAGCAGCTTTGGTCCCCAGCATTTT. Translation gives CASSFGPQHF.